This entry describes one TCR beta chain. The sample is drawn from a study of T cell changes during pregnancy in multiple sclerosis. The repertoire was sequenced with immunoSEQ multiplex PCR; TCRdb's copy has only in-frame clones and lacks some. The table lists about 68,000 clones, 75% to 95% of them singletons. The CDR3 sequence is 14 residues long. CDR1 and CDR2 (germline): SGDLS, YYNGEE. V lost 4 bases and J lost 8; bases outside the gene matches: 3. Sequenced here: peripheral blood, sampled in the third trimester of pregnancy. The receptor was isolated from a female donor with multiple sclerosis, enrolled in a pregnancy study. The J gene is TRBJ1-6, the V gene TRBV9; 10 bases are shared with TRBD1. CDR3 DNA sequence: TGTGCCAGCAGCCGGGACAGGGGCGATTCACCCCTCCACTTT. It encodes CASSRDRGDSPLHF.